One sample yielded the 21 T cell receptor beta chains listed below, sequenced in a study of regulatory and conventional T cells in RAG deficiency. The sorted regulatory T cells were CD4+, CD25-high and CD127-low, with genomic DNA sequenced. This table comes from immunoSEQ multiplex PCR, and its TCRdb copy is limited to in-frame clones, with some not included. The sample has over 350 clones; just under 95% are singletons. The source material was CD4+ Tregs sorted from blood. The source of these receptors is a human donor with RAG deficiency presenting as severe combined immunodeficiency.

This chain joins TRBV10-3 and TRBJ2-3; TRBD1 matches 7 bases. V trimming: 4 bases; J trimming: 2 bases; junction bases outside the gene matches: 3. CDR3 size: 14 residues. The germline gives CDR1 ENHRY, CDR2 SYGVKD. The chain's CDR3 is CAISGRGITDTQYF. Written as DNA, the CDR3 is TGTGCCATCAGTGGCAGGGGGATCACAGATACGCAGTATTTT.

This chain joins TRBV7-2 and TRBJ2-7; D is unresolved. V dropped 6 bases and J dropped 2 bases, with 11 bases sitting between them. The CDR3 runs to 13 residues. Looked up from germline, CDR1 is SGHTA and CDR2 is FQGNSA. The CDR3 DNA reads as TGTGCCAGCAGGATGGACCGCCCCTACGAGCAGTACTTC. As protein: CASRMDRPYEQYF.

The gene calls are TRBV6-5 and TRBJ1-3; TRBD1 matches 8 bases. Germline trimming cut 6 bases from V and 4 bases from J; bases unmatched to any gene: 8. Germline V gives CDR1 MNHEY, CDR2 SVGAGI. The CDR3 runs to 15 residues. The CDR3 DNA reads TGTGCCAGCAGACCTCAGGGGGCGAGGGGAAACACCATATATTTT. As protein: CASRPQGARGNTIYF.

CDR3 residues: CASSLASGRAAYEQYF. CDR3 coding DNA: TGTGCCAGCAGTTTGGCTAGCGGGAGGGCCGCCTACGAGCAGTACTTC. The chain links TRBV27 to TRBJ2-7; 12 bases map to TRBD2. J lost 2 bases, V lost 3 bases, and 5 bases had no gene match. This CDR3 is built from 16 residues. Germline V gives CDR1 MNHEY, CDR2 SMNVEV (reference sequence).

As DNA, the CDR3 is TGTGCCAGCAGCTTATCAGGGGCCTACGAGCAGTACTTC. Encoded protein: CASSLSGAYEQYF. The chain recombines TRBV7-8 with TRBJ2-7, with D possibly being TRBD1 (6 bases). The V end was cut by 2 bases, the J end by 2 bases, with 7 bases between. Germline lookup yields CDR1 SGHVS and CDR2 FQNEAQ. The CDR3 consists of 13 residues.

The rearrangement joins TRBV19 to TRBJ2-5; weak D call: TRBD1 (6 bases). This CDR3 is built from 13 residues. V was pared by 4 bases and J by 2 bases, with 8 bases between. Germline V gene lookup returns CDR1 LNHDA and CDR2 SQIVND (reference sequence). This CDR3 reads CASSTGAQETQYF. The CDR3 nucleotides read TGTGCCAGTAGTACAGGGGCGCAAGAGACCCAGTACTTC.

In this sample, this clone turned up once. V is TRBV4-2 and J is TRBJ1-2, with 11 bases aligning to TRBD1. J gave up 4 bases and V 8 bases, and 6 bases lay outside the gene matches. From germline, CDR1 is LGHNA and CDR2 YNFKEQ. CDR3 size: 14 residues. CDR3 loop: CASWTGGAGYGYTF. For the CDR3, the DNA is TGTGCCAGCTGGACAGGGGGCGCAGGCTATGGCTACACCTTC.

In this sample, this clone turned up once. The chain employs TRBV2 and TRBJ2-7, with D unclear. V shed 3 bases and J shed 0 bases, with 9 bases lying between them. CDR1 and CDR2 from the germline V gene are SNHLY and FYNNEI. The CDR3 sequence is 14 residues long. CDR3 sequence: CASSDWRGSYEQYF. As DNA, the CDR3 is TGTGCCAGCAGTGACTGGAGAGGCTCCTACGAGCAGTACTTC.

V and J are TRBV7-2 and TRBJ1-2; D call uncertain. Germline V gene sequence: CDR1 SGHTA, CDR2 FQGNSA. The CDR3 contains 13 residues. The V and J ends lost 0 bases and 4 bases respectively, with 6 bases between them. The CDR3 bases are TGTGCCAGCAGCTTAGCAGGGTTCTATGGCTACACCTTC. It codes for CASSLAGFYGYTF.

The chain carries TRBV7-9 and TRBJ2-5; 8 bases are a match to TRBD1. V gave up 5 bases and J gave up 5 bases; unmatched junction bases: 10. The CDR3 covers 15 residues. Germline CDR1 is SEHNR and CDR2 is FQNEAQ (reference sequence). For the CDR3, the DNA is TGTGCCAGCAGCCCCGGACAGGGCCGTCGGGAGACCCAGTACTTC. Protein product: CASSPGQGRRETQYF. The whole variable domain, remainder taken from reference TRBV7-9 and TRBJ2-5, is DTGVSQNPRHKITKRGQNVTFRCDPISEHNRLYWYRQTLGQGPEFLTYFQNEAQLEKSRLLSDRFSAERPKGSFSTLEIQRTEQGDSAMYLCASSPGQGRRETQYFGPGTRLLVL.

The rearrangement joins TRBV7-9 to TRBJ2-5; 7 bases are shared with TRBD1. Per the germline V gene, CDR1 is SEHNR and CDR2 is FQNEAQ (reference sequence). Losses at the gene ends were 2 bases for V and 4 bases for J; bases not matched to a gene: 7. This CDR3 spans 15 amino acids. The CDR3 bases are TGTGCCAGCAGCTTAAGAGGGGGCGGTCGAGAGACCCAGTACTTC. Protein: CASSLRGGGRETQYF.

The V call is TRBV29-1, the J call TRBJ1-1, with D tentatively TRBD1 (5 bases). Germline V lookup: CDR1 SQVTM, CDR2 ANQGSEA. This CDR3 contains 14 residues. Trimming removed 6 bases at V and 0 bases at J, with 14 bases between. The CDR3 protein is CSVTPTVMNTEAFF. The DNA of the CDR3 is TGCAGCGTCACTCCGACAGTAATGAACACTGAAGCTTTCTTT.

V gene TRBV10-3 combines with J gene TRBJ1-1; 8 positions match TRBD1. Germline lookup yields CDR1 ENHRY and CDR2 SYGVKD. The CDR3 consists of 15 residues. After removal of 6 bases from V and 1 base from J, the junction contained 7 bases not matched to a gene. The CDR3 loop reads CAIRRTGFANTEAFF. CDR3 sequence (DNA): TGTGCCATCAGGAGGACAGGGTTCGCGAACACTGAAGCTTTCTTT.

This chain joins TRBV9 and TRBJ2-7; 11 bases align to TRBD1. The germline V gene has CDR1 SGDLS and CDR2 YYNGEE. Trimming removed 3 bases from V and 8 bases from J; junction bases left unmatched: 7. The CDR3 extends over 14 amino acids. The CDR3 region is CASSASWTGGKQYF. DNA of the CDR3: TGTGCCAGCAGCGCATCCTGGACAGGGGGCAAGCAGTACTTC.

CDR3 sequence reads: CASSLWDNTEAFF. The CDR3 DNA reads as TGTGCCAGCAGTTTATGGGATAACACTGAAGCTTTCTTT. V is TRBV27 and J is TRBJ1-1, with D uncertain. The ends were cut back, 1 base at V and 2 bases at J, with 5 bases in the middle. CDR3 size: 13 residues. Per germline, CDR1 MNHEY and CDR2 SMNVEV (reference sequence).

This chain uses TRBV6-6 with TRBJ2-7; D possibly uses TRBD1 or TRBD2 (5 bases each). The length of the CDR3 is 15 residues. CDR1 and CDR2 (germline): MNHNY, SVGAGI (reference sequence). Trimming stripped 0 bases from V and 6 bases from J, with 15 bases between. The CDR3 here is CASSYSRLRGPEQYF. CDR3 coding DNA: TGTGCCAGCAGTTACTCGAGATTGAGGGGACCCGAGCAGTACTTC.

The count of this clone is one. This chain joins TRBV2 and TRBJ1-2, with D possibly TRBD1 on 5 matching bases. The CDR3 is made up of 15 amino acids. Trimming shortened V by 8 bases and J by 1 base, and 17 bases separated the two germline ends. The V gene's germline CDR1 is SNHLY and CDR2 FYNNEI. DNA for the CDR3: TGTGCCAGCGATGGGGGGGGTTTCTTTAACTATGGCTACACCTTC. Translation gives CASDGGGFFNYGYTF.

The chain couples TRBV15 to TRBJ1-4; TRBD1 matches 9 bases. This CDR3 is 16 amino acids long. The V segment lost 3 bases and the J segment 11 bases; nucleotides outside the gene matches: 13. CDR1 and CDR2 (germline): LNHNV, YYDKDF (reference sequence). CDR3: CATSSGGTGSWRKLFF. The CDR3 bases are TGTGCCACCAGCAGCGGGGGGACAGGGAGTTGGAGGAAACTGTTTTTT.

J is TRBJ1-1 and V is TRBV4-2; no definite D call. The CDR3 consists of 14 residues. V dropped 0 bases and J dropped 1 base, with 6 bases sitting between them. Germline CDR1 reads LGHNA; CDR2 reads YNFKEQ. The CDR3 sequence is CASSQDASNTEAFF. Written as DNA, the CDR3 is TGTGCCAGCAGCCAAGATGCGTCGAACACTGAAGCTTTCTTT.

This clone was seen more than once but under ten times. The chain is built from TRBV15 and TRBJ2-3; 9 bases line up with TRBD1. Trimming took 6 bases from V and 2 from J; bases not matched to a gene: 6. This CDR3 comprises 15 residues. The germline V gene has CDR1 LNHNV and CDR2 YYDKDF (reference sequence). The CDR3: CATSTQGAYTDTQYF. DNA for the CDR3: TGTGCCACCAGTACACAGGGGGCCTACACAGATACGCAGTATTTT.

This chain uses TRBV30 with TRBJ2-4; maybe TRBD2 (5 bases). This CDR3 is 16 amino acids long. Germline values: CDR1 GTSNPN, CDR2 SVGIG (reference sequence). V dropped 3 bases and J dropped 0 bases, with 15 bases sitting between them. CDR3 amino acids: CAWRPRRFIAKNIQYF. In nucleotides, the CDR3 is TGTGCCTGGAGGCCGAGGAGGTTTATAGCCAAAAACATTCAGTACTTC.